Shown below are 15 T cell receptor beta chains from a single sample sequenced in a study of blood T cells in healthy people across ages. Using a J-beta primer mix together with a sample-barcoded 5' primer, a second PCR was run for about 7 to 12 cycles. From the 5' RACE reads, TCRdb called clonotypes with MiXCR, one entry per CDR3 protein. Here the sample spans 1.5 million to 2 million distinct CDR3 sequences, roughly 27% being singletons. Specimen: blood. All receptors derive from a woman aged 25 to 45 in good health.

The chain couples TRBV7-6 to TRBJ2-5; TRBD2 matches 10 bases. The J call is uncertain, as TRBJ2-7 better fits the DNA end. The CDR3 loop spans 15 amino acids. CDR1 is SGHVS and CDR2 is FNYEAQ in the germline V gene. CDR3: CARTTEREGRYEQYF. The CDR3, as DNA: TGTGCCAGGACCACCGAGCGGGAGGGCCGCTACGAGCAGTACTTC.

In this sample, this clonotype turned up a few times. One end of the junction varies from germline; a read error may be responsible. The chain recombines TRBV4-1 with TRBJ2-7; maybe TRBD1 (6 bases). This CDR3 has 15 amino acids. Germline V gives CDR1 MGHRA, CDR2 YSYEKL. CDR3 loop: CVSSQGPRGSNEQYF. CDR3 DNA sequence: TGCGTCAGCAGCCAAGGACCCAGGGGTTCCAACGAGCAGTACTTC.

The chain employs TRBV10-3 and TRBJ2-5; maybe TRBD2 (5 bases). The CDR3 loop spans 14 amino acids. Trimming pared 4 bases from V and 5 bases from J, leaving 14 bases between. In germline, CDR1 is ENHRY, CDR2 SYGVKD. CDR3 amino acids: CAISAQTRGETQYF. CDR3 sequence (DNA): TGTGCCATCAGTGCTCAGACACGAGGGGAGACCCAGTACTTC.

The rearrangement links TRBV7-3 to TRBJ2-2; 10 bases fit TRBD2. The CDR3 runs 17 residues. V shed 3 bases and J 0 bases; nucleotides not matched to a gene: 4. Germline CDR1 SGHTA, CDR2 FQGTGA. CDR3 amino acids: CASSFRAGGTNTGELFF. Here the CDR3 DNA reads TGTGCCAGCAGCTTCAGAGCGGGGGGGACGAACACCGGGGAGCTGTTTTTT.

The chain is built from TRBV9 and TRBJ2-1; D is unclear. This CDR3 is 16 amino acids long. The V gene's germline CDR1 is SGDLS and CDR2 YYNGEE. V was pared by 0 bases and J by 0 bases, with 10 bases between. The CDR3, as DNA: TGTGCCAGCAGCGTAGGAGCATTGGGCTCCTACAATGAGCAGTTCTTC. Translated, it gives CASSVGALGSYNEQFF.

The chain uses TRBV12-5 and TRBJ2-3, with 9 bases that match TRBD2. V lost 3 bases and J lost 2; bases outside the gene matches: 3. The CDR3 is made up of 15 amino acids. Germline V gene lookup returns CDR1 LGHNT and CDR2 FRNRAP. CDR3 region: CASGFGLANTDTQYF. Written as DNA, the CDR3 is TGTGCTAGTGGTTTTGGACTAGCGAACACAGATACGCAGTATTTT.

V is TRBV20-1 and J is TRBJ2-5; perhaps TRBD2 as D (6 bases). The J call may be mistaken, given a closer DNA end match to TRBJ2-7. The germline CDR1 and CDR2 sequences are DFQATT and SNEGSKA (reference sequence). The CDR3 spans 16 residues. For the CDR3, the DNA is TGCAGTGCTAGAGATCCCCGGAGGGACGGGGCTCGCGAGCAGTACTTC. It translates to CSARDPRRDGAREQYF.

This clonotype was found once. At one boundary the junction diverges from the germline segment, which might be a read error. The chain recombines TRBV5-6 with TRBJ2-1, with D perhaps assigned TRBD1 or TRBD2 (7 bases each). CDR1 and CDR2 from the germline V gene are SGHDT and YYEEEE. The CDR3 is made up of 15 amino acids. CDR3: CASSETGRGYNEQLF. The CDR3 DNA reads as TGTGCCAGCAGCGAGACAGGGAGGGGGTACAATGAGCAGTTATTC.

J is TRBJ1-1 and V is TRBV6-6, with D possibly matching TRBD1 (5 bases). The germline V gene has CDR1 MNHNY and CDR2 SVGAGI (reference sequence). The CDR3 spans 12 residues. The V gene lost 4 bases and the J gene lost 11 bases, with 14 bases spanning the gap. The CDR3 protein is CASSSGLPRAFF. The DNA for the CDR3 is TGTGCCAGCAGTTCAGGGCTTCCCCGGGCTTTCTTT.

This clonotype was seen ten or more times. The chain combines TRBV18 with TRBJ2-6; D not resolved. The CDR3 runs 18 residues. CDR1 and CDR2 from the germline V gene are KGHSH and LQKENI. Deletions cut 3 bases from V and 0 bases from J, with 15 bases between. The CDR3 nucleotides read TGTGCCAGCTCACCCCTGCTGACCCAACACTCTGGGGCCAACGTCCTGACTTTC. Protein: CASSPLLTQHSGANVLTF.

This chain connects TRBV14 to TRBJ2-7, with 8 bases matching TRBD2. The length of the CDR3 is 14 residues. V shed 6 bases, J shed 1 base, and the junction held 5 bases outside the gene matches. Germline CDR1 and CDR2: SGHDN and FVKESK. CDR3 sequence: CASRNSGDSYEQYF. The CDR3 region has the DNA TGTGCCAGCAGGAATAGCGGGGATTCCTACGAGCAGTACTTC.

This CDR3 reads CASSSREIKTQYF. In DNA, the CDR3 is TGTGCCAGCAGCTCAAGGGAAATCAAGACCCAGTACTTC. This chain joins TRBV11-2 and TRBJ2-5; D gene ambiguous. The length of the CDR3 is 13 residues. The V end lost 4 bases, the J end lost 6 bases, and 12 bases lay between the germline ends. Germline CDR1 SGHAT, CDR2 FQNNGV.

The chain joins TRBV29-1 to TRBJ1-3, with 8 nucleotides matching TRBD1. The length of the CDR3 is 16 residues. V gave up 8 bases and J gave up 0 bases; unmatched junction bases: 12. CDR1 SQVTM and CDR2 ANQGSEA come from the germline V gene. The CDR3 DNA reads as TGCAGCTCCACCCTGGCACAGGGGGTCTCTGGAAACACCATATATTTT. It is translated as CSSTLAQGVSGNTIYF. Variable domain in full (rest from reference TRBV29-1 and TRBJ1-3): SAVISQKPSRDICQRGTSLTIQCQVDSQVTMMFWYRQQPGQSLTLIATANQGSEATYESGFVIDKFPISRPNLTFSTLTVSNMSPEDSSIYLCSSTLAQGVSGNTIYFGEGSWLTVV.

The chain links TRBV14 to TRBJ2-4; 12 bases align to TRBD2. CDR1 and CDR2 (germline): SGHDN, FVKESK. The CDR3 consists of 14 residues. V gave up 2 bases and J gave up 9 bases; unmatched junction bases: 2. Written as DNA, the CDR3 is TGTGCCAGCAGCCAACAACTAGCGGGAGGCATTCAGTACTTC. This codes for CASSQQLAGGIQYF.

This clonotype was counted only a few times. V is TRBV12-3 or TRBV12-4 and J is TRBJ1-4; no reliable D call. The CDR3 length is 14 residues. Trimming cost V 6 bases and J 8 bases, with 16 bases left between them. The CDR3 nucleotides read TGTGCCAGCAGGGCCGGGCCCGGGAACGAAAAACTGTTTTTT. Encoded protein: CASRAGPGNEKLFF.